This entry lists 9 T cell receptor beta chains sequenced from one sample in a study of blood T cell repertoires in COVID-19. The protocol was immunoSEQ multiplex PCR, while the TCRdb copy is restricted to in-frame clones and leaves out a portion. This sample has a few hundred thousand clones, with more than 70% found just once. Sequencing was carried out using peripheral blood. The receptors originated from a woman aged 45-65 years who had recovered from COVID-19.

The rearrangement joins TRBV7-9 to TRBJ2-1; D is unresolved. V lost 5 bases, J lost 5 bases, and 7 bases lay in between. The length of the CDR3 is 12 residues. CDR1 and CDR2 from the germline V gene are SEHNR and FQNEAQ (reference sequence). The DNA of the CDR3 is TGTGCCAGCAGCCCTCGTAACAATGAGCAGTTCTTC. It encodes CASSPRNNEQFF.

In DNA, the CDR3 is TGTGCCAGCAGTTACGCGGGGGTGGACGTCACTGAAGCTTTCTTT. Its translation: CASSYAGVDVTEAFF. J is TRBJ1-1 and V is TRBV6-2 or TRBV6-3; maybe TRBD1 (5 bases). The CDR3 runs 15 residues. Looked up from germline, CDR1 is MNHEY and CDR2 is SVGEGT. V gave up 2 bases and J gave up 4 bases, with 14 bases separating them.

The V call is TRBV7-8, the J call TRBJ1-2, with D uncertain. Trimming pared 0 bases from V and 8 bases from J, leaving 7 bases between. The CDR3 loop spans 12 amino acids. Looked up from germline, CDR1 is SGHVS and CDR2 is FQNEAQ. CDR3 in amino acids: CASSLAAGGYTF. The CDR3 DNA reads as TGTGCCAGCAGCTTAGCGGCAGGCGGCTACACCTTC.

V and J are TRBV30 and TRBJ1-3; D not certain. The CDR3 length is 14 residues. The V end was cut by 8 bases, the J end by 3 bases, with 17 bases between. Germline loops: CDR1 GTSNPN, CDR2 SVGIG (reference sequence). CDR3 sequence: CARSLRGGGNTIYF. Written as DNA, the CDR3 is TGTGCCCGAAGCCTTCGGGGAGGTGGAAACACCATATATTTT.

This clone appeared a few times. The CDR3 region is CASSGGGIQQPQHF. The CDR3 coding sequence is TGTGCCAGCAGTGGGGGGGGGATACAGCAGCCCCAGCATTTT. The gene calls are TRBV28 and TRBJ1-5; TRBD1 might be the D (5 bases). V shed 5 bases and J shed 7 bases, with 15 bases lying between them. The CDR3 has 14 amino acids. Germline loops: CDR1 MDHEN, CDR2 SYDVKM.

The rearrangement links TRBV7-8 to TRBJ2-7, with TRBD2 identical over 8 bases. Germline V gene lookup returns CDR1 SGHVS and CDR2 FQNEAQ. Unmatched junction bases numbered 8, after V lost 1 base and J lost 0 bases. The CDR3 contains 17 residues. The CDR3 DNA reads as TGTGCCAGCAGCTTAGGGGGGGCGGGGGGAAGCTCCTACGAGCAGTACTTC. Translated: CASSLGGAGGSSYEQYF.

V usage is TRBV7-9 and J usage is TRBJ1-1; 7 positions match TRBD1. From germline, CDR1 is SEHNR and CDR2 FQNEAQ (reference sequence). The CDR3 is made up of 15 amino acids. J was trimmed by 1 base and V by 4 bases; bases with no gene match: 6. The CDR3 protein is CASSWADRANTEAFF. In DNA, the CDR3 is TGTGCCAGCAGCTGGGCAGACAGGGCGAACACTGAAGCTTTCTTT.

The CDR3: CASRGQPYEQYF. CDR3 bases: TGTGCCAGCAGAGGACAGCCCTACGAGCAGTACTTC. V gene TRBV2 combines with J gene TRBJ2-7; D perhaps matches TRBD1 (6 bases). Trimming took off 6 bases at V and 2 bases at J, with 8 bases between the two ends. Looked up from germline, CDR1 is SNHLY and CDR2 is FYNNEI. The CDR3 consists of 12 residues.

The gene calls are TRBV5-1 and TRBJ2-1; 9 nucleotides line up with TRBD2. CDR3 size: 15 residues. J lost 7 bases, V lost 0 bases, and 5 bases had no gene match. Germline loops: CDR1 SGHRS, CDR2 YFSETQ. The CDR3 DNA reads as TGCGCCAGCAGCTTGGTAGCGGGGGCTTTGAATGAGCAGTTCTTC. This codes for CASSLVAGALNEQFF.